This TCR beta chain was retrieved from a study of blood T cell repertoires in COVID-19. The wider study: Sample material is recorded as cDNA or gDNA derived from T cells, B-cell-depleted T cells, or PBMCs.

Original data processing: Using reference gene primer amplification, nucleated cell counts were estimated. Sequencing used immunoSEQ multiplex PCR; TCRdb keeps in-frame clones, though not all of them. The V and J calls and clone size are taken from that table; D and trimming were inferred from the DNA. Counted here are 35,000 to 45,000 clones, around 87% occurring once; the ten biggest clones make up approximately 3%. J gave up 0 bases and V 4 bases, and 2 bases lay outside the gene matches. From germline, CDR1 is LGHDT and CDR2 YNNKEL (reference sequence). The CDR3 is made up of 15 amino acids. The receptor was isolated from a middle-aged man with active COVID-19. The sample was peripheral blood. This chain connects TRBV3-1 (or the pseudogene TRBV3-2) to TRBJ2-3; TRBD2 matches at 9 bases. The CDR3 region has the DNA TGTGCCAGCAGCCCGACTAGCGGTAGCACAGATACGCAGTATTTT. Its protein product is CASSPTSGSTDTQYF.